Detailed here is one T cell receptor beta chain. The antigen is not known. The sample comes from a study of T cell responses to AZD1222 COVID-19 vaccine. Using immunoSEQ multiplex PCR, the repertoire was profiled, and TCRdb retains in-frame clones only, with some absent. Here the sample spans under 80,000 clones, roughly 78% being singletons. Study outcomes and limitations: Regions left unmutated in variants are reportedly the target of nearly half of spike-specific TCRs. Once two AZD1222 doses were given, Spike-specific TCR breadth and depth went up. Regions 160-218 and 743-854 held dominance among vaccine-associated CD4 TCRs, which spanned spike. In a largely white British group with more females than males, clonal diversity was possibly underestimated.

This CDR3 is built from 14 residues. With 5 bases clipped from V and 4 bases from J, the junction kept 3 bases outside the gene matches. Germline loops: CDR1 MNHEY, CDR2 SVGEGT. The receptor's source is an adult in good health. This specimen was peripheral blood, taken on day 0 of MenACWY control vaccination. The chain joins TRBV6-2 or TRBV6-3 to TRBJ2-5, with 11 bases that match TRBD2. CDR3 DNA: TGTGCCAGCAGTCATCTAGCGGGAGGAGAGACCCAGTACTTC. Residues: CASSHLAGGETQYF.